This T cell receptor beta chain derives from a study of blood T cell repertoires in COVID-19. Study at large: Spain, Italy and the United States supplied samples that represented acute and convalescent COVID-19. Sources were T cells, B-cell-depleted T cells, or PBMCs; the material itself was cDNA or gDNA.

The ends lost 0 bases at V and 1 base at J; junction bases unmatched: 9. The germline V gene encodes CDR1 WNHNN and CDR2 SYGVQD (reference sequence). CDR3 length: 18 amino acids. Authors' analysis steps: Researchers report that nucleated cell counts were estimated from reference gene primer amplification. Measured with immunoSEQ multiplex PCR; TCRdb has only the in-frame clones, and not every one. V and J calls and clone size come straight from that table; D and trimming were deduced from the DNA. The sample contains some 260,000 clones, roughly 84% of which appear only once. The specimen was peripheral blood. The chain combines TRBV10-1 with TRBJ2-1, with TRBD2 matching over 7 bases. The receptor's source is a woman under 30 with acute or convalescent COVID-19. The CDR3 loop reads CASSESVGASGSYNEQFF. DNA for the CDR3: TGCGCCAGCAGTGAGTCAGTCGGGGCTAGCGGTTCCTACAATGAGCAGTTCTTC.